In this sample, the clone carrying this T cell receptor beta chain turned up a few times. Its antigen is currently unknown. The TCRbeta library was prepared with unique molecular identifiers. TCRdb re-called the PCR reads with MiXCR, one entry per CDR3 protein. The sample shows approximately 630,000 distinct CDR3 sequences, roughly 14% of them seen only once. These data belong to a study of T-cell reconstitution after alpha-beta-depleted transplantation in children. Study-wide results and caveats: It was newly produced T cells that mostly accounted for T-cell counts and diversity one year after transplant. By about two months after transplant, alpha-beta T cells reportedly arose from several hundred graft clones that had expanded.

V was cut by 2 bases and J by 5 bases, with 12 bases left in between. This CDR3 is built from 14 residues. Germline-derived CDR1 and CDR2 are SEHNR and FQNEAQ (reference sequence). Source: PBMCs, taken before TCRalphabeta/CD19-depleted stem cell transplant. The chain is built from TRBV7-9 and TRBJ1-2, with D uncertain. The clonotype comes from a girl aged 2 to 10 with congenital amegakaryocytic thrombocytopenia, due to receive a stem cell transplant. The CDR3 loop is CASSLQDQSYGYTF. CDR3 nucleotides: TGTGCCAGCAGCTTACAGGATCAGTCATATGGCTACACCTTC.